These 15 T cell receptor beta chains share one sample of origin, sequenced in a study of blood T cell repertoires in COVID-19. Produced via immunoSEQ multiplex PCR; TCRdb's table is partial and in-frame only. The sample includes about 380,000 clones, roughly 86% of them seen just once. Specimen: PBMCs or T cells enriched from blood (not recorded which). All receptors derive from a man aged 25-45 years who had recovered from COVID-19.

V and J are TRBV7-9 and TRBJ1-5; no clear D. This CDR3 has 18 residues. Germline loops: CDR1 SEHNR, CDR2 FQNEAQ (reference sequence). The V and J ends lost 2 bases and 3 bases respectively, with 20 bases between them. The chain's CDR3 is CASSLSPRGRYNNQPQHF. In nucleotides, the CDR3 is TGTGCCAGCAGCTTATCGCCGCGGGGTCGGTATAACAATCAGCCCCAGCATTTT.

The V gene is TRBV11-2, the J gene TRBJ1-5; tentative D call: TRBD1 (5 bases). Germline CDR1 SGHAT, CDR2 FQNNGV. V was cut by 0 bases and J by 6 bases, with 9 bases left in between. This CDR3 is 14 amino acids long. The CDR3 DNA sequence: TGTGCCAGCAGCTTAGACGGGGGGGTTCAGCCCCAGCATTTT. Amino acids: CASSLDGGVQPQHF. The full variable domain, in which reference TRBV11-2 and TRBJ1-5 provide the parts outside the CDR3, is EAGVAQSPRYKIIEKRQSVAFWCNPISGHATLYWYQQILGQGPKLLIQFQNNGVVDDSQLPKDRFSAERLKGVDSTLKIQPAKLEDSAVYLCASSLDGGVQPQHFGDGTRLSIL.

CDR3 nucleotides: TGTGCCAGTAGTATTTTGCAGGGTCGTTCACCCCTCCACTTT. It translates to CASSILQGRSPLHF. This chain links TRBV19 with TRBJ1-6; maybe TRBD1 (5 bases). Germline V gene sequence: CDR1 LNHDA, CDR2 SQIVND (reference sequence). V was cut by 3 bases and J by 9 bases, with 12 bases left in between. The CDR3 consists of 14 residues.

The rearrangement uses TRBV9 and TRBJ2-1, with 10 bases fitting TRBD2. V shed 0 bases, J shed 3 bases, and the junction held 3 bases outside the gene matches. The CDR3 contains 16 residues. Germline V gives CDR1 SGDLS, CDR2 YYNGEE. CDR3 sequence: CASSVVPSGSYNEQFF. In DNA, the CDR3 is TGTGCCAGCAGCGTAGTCCCTAGCGGGAGCTACAATGAGCAGTTCTTC.

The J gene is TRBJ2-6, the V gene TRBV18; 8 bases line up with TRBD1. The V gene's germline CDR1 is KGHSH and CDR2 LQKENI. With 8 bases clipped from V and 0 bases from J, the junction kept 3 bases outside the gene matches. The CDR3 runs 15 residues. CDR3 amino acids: CASATGGSGANVLTF. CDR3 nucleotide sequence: TGTGCCAGCGCAACAGGGGGCTCTGGGGCCAACGTCCTGACTTTC. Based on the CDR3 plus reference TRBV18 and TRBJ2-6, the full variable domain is NAGVMQNPRHLVRRRGQEARLRCSPMKGHSHVYWYRQLPEEGLKFMVYLQKENIIDESGMPKERFSAEFPKEGPSILRIQQVVRGDSAAYFCASATGGSGANVLTFGAGSRLTVL.

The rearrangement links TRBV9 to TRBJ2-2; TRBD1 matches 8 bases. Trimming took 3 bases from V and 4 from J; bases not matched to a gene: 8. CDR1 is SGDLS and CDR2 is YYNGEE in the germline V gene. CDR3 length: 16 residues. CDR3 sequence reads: CASSASTGGGTGELFF. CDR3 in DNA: TGTGCCAGCAGCGCCTCTACAGGGGGTGGCACCGGGGAGCTGTTTTTT.

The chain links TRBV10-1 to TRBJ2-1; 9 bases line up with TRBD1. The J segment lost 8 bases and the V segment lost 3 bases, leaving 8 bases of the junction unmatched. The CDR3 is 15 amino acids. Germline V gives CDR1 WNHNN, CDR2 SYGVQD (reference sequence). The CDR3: CASSDRQGDKDEQFF. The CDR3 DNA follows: TGCGCCAGCAGTGATCGACAGGGGGATAAGGATGAGCAGTTCTTC.

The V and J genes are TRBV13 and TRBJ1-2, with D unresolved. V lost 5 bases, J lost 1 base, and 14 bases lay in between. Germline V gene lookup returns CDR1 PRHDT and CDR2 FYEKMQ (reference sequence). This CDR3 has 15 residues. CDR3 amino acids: CASSPSTGVNYGYTF. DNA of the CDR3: TGTGCCAGCAGCCCAAGCACTGGAGTTAACTATGGCTACACCTTC.

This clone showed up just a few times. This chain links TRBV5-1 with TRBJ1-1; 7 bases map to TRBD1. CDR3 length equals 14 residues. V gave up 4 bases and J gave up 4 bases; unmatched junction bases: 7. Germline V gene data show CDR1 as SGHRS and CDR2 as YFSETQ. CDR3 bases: TGCGCCAGCAGCCTCAGGGGGACACTCACTGAAGCTTTCTTT. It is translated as CASSLRGTLTEAFF.

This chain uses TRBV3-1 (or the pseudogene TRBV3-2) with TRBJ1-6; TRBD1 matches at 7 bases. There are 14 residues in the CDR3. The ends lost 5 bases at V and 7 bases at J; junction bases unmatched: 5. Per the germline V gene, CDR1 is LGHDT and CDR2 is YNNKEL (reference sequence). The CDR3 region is CASSFRQGNSPLHF. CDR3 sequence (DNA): TGTGCCAGCAGCTTCCGACAGGGCAATTCACCCCTCCACTTT.

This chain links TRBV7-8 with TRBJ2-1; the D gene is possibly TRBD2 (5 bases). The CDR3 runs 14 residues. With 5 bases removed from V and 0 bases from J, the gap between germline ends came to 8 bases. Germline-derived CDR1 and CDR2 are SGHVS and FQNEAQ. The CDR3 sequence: CASSGESSYNEQFF. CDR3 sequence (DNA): TGTGCCAGCAGCGGGGAGAGCTCCTACAATGAGCAGTTCTTC.

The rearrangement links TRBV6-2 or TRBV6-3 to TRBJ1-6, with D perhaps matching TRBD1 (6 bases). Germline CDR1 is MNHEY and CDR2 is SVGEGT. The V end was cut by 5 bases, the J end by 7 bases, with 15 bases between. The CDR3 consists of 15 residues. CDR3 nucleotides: TGTGCCAGCAGTCAACGAGGGGGGGTCAATTCACCCCTCCACTTT. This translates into CASSQRGGVNSPLHF.

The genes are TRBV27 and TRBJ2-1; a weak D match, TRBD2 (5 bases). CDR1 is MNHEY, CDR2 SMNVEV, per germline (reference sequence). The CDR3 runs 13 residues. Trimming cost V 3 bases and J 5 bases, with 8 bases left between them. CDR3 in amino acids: CASSLLGDNEQFF. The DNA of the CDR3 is TGTGCCAGCAGTTTGCTGGGAGACAATGAGCAGTTCTTC.

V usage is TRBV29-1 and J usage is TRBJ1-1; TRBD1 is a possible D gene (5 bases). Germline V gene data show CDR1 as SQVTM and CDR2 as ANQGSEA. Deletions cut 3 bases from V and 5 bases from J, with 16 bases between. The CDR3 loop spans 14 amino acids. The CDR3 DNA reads TGCAGCGTTGAGCGGGGGTCGGGGAGAACTGAAGCTTTCTTT. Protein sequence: CSVERGSGRTEAFF.

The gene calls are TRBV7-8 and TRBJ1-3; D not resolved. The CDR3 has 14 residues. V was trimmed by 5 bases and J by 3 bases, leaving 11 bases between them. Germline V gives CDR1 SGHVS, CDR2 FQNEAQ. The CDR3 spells CASSPDGDGNTIYF. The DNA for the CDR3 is TGTGCCAGCAGCCCCGACGGAGATGGAAACACCATATATTTT.